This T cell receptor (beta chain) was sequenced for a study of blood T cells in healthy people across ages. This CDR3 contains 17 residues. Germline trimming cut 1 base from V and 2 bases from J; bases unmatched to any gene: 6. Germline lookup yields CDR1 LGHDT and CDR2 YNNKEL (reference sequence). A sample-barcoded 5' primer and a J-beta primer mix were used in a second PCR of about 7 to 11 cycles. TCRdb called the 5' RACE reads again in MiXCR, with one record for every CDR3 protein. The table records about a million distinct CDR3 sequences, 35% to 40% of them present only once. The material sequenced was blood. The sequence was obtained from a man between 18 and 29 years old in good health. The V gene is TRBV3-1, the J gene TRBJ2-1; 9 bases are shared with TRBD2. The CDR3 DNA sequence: TGTGCCAGCAGCCAAGTTAGCGGGGGCTTTCCCTACAATGAGCAGTTCTTC. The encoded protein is CASSQVSGGFPYNEQFF.